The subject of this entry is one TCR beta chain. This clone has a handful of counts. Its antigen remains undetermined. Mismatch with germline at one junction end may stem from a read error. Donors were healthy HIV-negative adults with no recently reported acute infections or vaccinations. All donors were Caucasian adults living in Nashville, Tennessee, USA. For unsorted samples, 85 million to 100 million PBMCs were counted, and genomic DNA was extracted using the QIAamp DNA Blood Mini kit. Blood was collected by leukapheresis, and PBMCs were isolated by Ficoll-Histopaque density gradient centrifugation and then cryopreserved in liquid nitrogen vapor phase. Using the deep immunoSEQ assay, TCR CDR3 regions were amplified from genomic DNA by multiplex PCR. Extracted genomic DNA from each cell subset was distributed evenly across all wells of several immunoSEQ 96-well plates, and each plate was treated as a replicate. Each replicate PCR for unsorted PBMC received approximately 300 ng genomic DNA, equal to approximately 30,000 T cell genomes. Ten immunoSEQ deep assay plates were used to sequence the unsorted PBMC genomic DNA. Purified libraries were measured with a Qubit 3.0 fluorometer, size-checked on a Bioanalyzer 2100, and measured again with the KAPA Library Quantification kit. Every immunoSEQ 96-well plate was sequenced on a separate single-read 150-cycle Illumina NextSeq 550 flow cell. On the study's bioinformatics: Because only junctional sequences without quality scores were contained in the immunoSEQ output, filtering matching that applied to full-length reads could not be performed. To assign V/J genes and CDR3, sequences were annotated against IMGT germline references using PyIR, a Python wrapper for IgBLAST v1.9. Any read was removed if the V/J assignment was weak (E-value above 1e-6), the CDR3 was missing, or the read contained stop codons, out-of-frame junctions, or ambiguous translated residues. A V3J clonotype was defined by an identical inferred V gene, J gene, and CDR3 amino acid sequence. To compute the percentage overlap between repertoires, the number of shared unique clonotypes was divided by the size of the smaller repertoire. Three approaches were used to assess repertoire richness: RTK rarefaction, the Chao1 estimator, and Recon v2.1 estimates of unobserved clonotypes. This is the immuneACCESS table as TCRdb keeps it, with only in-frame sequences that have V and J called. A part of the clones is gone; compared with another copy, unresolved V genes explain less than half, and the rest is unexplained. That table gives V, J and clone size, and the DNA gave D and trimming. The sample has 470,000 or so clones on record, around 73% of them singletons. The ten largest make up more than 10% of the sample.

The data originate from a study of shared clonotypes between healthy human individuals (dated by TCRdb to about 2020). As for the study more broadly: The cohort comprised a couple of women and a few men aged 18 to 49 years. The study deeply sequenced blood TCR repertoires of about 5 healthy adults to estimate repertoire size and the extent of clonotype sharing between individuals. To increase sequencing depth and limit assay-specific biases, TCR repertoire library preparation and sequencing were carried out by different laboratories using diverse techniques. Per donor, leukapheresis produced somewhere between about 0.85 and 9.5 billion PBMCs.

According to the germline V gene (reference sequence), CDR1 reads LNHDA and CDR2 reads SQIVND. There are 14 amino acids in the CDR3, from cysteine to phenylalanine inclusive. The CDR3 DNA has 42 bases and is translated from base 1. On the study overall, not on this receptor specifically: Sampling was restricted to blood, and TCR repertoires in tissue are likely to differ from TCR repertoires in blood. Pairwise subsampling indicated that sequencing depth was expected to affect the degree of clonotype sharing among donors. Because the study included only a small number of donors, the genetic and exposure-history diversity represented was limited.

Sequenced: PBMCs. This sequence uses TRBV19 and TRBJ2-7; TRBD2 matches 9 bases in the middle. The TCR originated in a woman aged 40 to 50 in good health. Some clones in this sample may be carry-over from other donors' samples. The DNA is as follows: TGTGCCAGTAGTACCCCTAGCGGGACCTACGAGCAGTGCTTC. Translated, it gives CASSTPSGTYEQCF.